This T cell receptor (beta chain) was recovered during a study of blood T cell repertoires in COVID-19. For the study at large: PBMCs, B-cell-depleted T cells, or T cells provided the cDNA or gDNA that made up the material.

In the authors' workflow: Researchers report that nucleated cell counts were estimated from reference gene primer amplification. Method: immunoSEQ multiplex PCR; TCRdb's copy keeps in-frame clones and lacks some. From that table come the V and J calls and clone size; the DNA was used to work out D and trimming. The sample has nearly 110,000 clones; around 90% are singletons. Germline CDR1 MNHEY, CDR2 SVGEGT. This CDR3 is 16 amino acids long. Trimming removed 2 bases from V and 2 bases from J, with 13 bases in between. The clonotype was recovered from a woman aged 25 to 45 with acute or convalescent COVID-19. Sequences were obtained from peripheral blood. This chain joins TRBV6-2 or TRBV6-3 and TRBJ2-4, with a tentative D call TRBD1 (7 bases). The CDR3 is CASSYAQGGTKNIQYF. CDR3 in DNA: TGTGCCAGCAGTTACGCGCAGGGGGGAACCAAAAACATTCAGTACTTC.